This T cell receptor (beta chain) appears in the sequencing data of a study of immune evolution from preneoplasia to lung adenocarcinoma. Measured with immunoSEQ multiplex PCR; TCRdb has only the in-frame clones, and not every one. Of over 11,000 clones listed, 80% were seen once; the top ten hold roughly 5%. This CDR3 has 12 amino acids. Germline V lookup: CDR1 GTSNPN, CDR2 SVGIG (reference sequence). With 0 bases removed from V and 7 bases from J, the gap between germline ends came to 9 bases. The TCR sequence derives from a person aged 70 to 85 with lung adenocarcinoma. Specimen: FFPE minimally invasive lung adenocarcinoma tissue. The chain recombines TRBV30 with TRBJ1-2; D gene uncertain. CDR3 nucleotide sequence: TGTGCCTGGAGTGTAATTGCGGGTGGCTACACCTTC. Amino acids: CAWSVIAGGYTF.